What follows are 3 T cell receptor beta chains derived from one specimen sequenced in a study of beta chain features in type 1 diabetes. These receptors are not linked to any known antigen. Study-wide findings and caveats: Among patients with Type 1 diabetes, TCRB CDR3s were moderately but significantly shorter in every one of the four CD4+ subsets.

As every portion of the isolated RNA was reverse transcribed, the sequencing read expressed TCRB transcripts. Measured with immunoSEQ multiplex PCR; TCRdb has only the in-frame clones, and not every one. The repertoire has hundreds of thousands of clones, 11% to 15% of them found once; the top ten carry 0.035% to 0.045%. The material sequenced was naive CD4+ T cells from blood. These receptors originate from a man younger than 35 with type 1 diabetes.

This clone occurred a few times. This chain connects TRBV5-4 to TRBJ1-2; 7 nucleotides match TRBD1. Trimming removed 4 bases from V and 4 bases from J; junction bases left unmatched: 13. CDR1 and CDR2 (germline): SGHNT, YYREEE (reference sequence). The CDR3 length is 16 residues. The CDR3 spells CASSPRTGSGTYGYTF. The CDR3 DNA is TGTGCCAGCAGCCCGCGGACAGGATCGGGAACCTATGGCTACACCTTC.

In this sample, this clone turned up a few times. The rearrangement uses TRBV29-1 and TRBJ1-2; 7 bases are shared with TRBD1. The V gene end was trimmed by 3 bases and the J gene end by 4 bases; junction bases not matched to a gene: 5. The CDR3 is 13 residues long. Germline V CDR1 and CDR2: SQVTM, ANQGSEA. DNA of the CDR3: TGCAGCGTTGACCGGACAGGACCCTATGGCTACACCTTC. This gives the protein CSVDRTGPYGYTF. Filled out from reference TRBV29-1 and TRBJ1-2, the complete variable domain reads SAVISQKPSRDICQRGTSLTIQCQVDSQVTMMFWYRQQPGQSLTLIATANQGSEATYESGFVIDKFPISRPNLTFSTLTVSNMSPEDSSIYLCSVDRTGPYGYTFGSGTRLTVV.

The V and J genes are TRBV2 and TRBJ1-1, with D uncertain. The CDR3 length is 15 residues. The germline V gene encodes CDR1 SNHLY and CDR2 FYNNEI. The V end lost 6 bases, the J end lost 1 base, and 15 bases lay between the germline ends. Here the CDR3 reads CASSFQRAPNTEAFF. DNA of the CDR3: TGTGCCAGCAGCTTTCAACGGGCCCCGAACACTGAAGCTTTCTTT.